Presented here are 11 T cell receptor beta chains from one specimen sequenced in a study of T cells in Graves' hyperthyroidism and ophthalmopathy. There were TCR beta CDR3 regions amplified from RNA transcripts. The TCR CDR3 first-round RT-PCR relied on the HTBI primer set. TCRdb reprocessed the multiplex PCR reads via MiXCR and lists one record per CDR3 protein. The table records about 700,000 distinct CDR3 sequences, around 13% of them present only once. Sequencing input: blood. Every receptor here comes from a woman in her late teens or twenties with Graves' hyperthyroidism.

This clonotype was picked up many times. V usage is TRBV18 and J usage is TRBJ2-7, with D uncertain. Trimming cost V 5 bases and J 3 bases, with 11 bases left between them. The germline V gene encodes CDR1 KGHSH and CDR2 LQKENI. The CDR3 has 13 amino acids. CDR3 sequence: CASSDGAHYEQYF. CDR3 DNA: TGTGCCAGCTCAGACGGAGCCCACTACGAGCAGTACTTC.

This clonotype occurred a few times. This chain connects TRBV7-2 to TRBJ1-6; D gene uncertain. Germline CDR1 is SGHTA and CDR2 is FQGNSA. There are 15 residues in the CDR3. Trimming pared 5 bases from V and 4 bases from J, leaving 12 bases between. The CDR3 DNA sequence: TGTGCCAGCAGCCCCCCTGGAGTTTATAATTCACCCCTCCACTTT. Its protein is CASSPPGVYNSPLHF.

This clonotype was seen only a few times. A much larger clone differs by one base, so this may be a read error. This rearrangement joins TRBV2 to TRBJ1-2; possible D gene TRBD1, 6 bases. Germline V gene lookup returns CDR1 SNHLY and CDR2 FYNNEI. The CDR3 length is 13 residues. The CDR3 sequence is CAGRKGRGYGYTF. As DNA, the CDR3 is TGTGCCGGCAGGAAAGGCAGGGGCTATGGCTACACCTTC.

This clonotype showed up just a few times. The chain has TRBV27 and TRBJ1-2; possible D gene TRBD1, 5 bases. Germline CDR1 MNHEY, CDR2 SMNVEV (reference sequence). The CDR3 extends over 16 amino acids. Trimming cost V 4 bases and J 4 bases, with 19 bases left between them. CDR3 nucleotides: TGTGCCAGCAGTTACGTGGGACCCTTGACTGGCTATGGCTACACCTTC. Its protein product is CASSYVGPLTGYGYTF.

This clonotype occurred many times. DNA of the CDR3: TGCGCCAGCAGCTGGAGCACAGATACGCAGTATTTT. Translated: CASSWSTDTQYF. This chain links TRBV5-1 with TRBJ2-3; D is uncertain. Trimming cost V 3 bases and J 0 bases, with 2 bases left between them. This CDR3 comprises 12 residues. In germline, CDR1 is SGHRS, CDR2 YFSETQ. Full variable domain (remainder filled in from reference TRBV5-1 and TRBJ2-3): KAGVTQTPRYLIKTRGQQVTLSCSPISGHRSVSWYQQTPGQGLQFLFEYFSETQRNKGNFPGRFSGRQFSNSRSEMNVSTLELGDSALYLCASSWSTDTQYFGPGTRLTVL.

A remark on this clonotype: One end of the junction varies from germline; a read error may be responsible. The chain combines TRBV5-1 with TRBJ2-7; D unresolved. This CDR3 is 12 amino acids long. The germline V gene encodes CDR1 SGHRS and CDR2 YFSETQ. Written as DNA, the CDR3 is TGCCCCAGCAGCTTGGACGGCTACGAGCAGTACTTC. It translates to CPSSLDGYEQYF.

The chain employs TRBV7-2 and TRBJ2-2; 13 bases align to TRBD2. The germline V gene encodes CDR1 SGHTA and CDR2 FQGNSA. Unmatched junction bases numbered 9, after V lost 5 bases and J lost 6 bases. The CDR3 length is 17 residues. The DNA of the CDR3 is TGTGCCAGCAGCCGGTCAGGGACTAGCGGGACATCCGGGGAGCTGTTTTTT. It yields the protein CASSRSGTSGTSGELFF.

The table lists this clonotype with a few counts. The gene calls are TRBV18 and TRBJ2-7; 9 nucleotides line up with TRBD1. The CDR3 runs 14 residues. The V gene's germline CDR1 is KGHSH and CDR2 LQKENI. J lost 4 bases, V lost 3 bases, and 4 bases had no gene match. In DNA, the CDR3 is TGTGCCAGCTCACCCTCCGGGACAGGGTACGAGCAGTACTTC. Encoded protein: CASSPSGTGYEQYF.

The sample holds many counts of this clonotype. The V gene is TRBV24-1, the J gene TRBJ2-3; unclear D gene. This CDR3 has 14 amino acids. The germline V and J ends were trimmed by 3 bases and 0 bases, with 6 bases remaining between them. Germline CDR1 reads KGHDR; CDR2 reads SFDVKD. CDR3 DNA sequence: TGTGCCACCAGTGATGTAGGCAGCACAGATACGCAGTATTTT. Translation: CATSDVGSTDTQYF.

V usage is TRBV12-3 or TRBV12-4 and J usage is TRBJ2-3, with 7 bases lining up with TRBD2. The CDR3 contains 16 residues. Trimming took 4 bases from V and 9 from J; bases not matched to a gene: 16. The CDR3 nucleotides read TGTGCCAGCAGTTACCTTCTTGGGAGGGCCAGTAGAACGCAGTATTTT. Residues: CASSYLLGRASRTQYF.

In regard to this clonotype: This could be a read error, since a much larger clone is one nucleotide away. The conserved phenylalanine or tryptophan is not found at the CDR3 terminus, so this likely reflects a read error. The V and J genes are TRBV3-1 and TRBJ1-2; maybe TRBD1 (5 bases). The CDR3 runs to 12 residues. Germline loops: CDR1 LGHDT, CDR2 YNNKEL (reference sequence). V shed 3 bases and J shed 5 bases, with 7 bases lying between them. The CDR3 here is CASSHQGYGYTL. The CDR3, as DNA: TGTGCCAGCAGCCACCAGGGTTATGGCTACACCCTC.